Only one count was recorded for the clone carrying this T cell receptor (beta chain). Its antigen is unknown. There are 15 residues in the CDR3. Trimming pared 8 bases from V and 6 bases from J, leaving 20 bases between. In germline, CDR1 is SGHTA, CDR2 FQGTGA. Prepared TCR beta cDNA libraries contained unique molecular identifiers. Each CDR3 protein gets one entry after TCRdb re-called the PCR reads with MiXCR. Of approximately 770,000 distinct CDR3 sequences in the sample, around 42% were seen once. This sample stems from a study of post-analysis software for immune sequencing data. Study observations and caveats: There were about five TRBV segments more frequent in patients than controls, and TRBV5-6, TRBV5-1 and TRBV20-1 were among them. Among multiple sclerosis patients, normalized Chao1 diversity was significantly below that of controls.

This receptor was obtained from a girl between 10 and 17 years old with multiple sclerosis. Sequencing was carried out using blood. V is TRBV7-3 and J is TRBJ2-1; D tentatively fits TRBD1 or TRBD2 (7 bases each). Here the CDR3 reads CASGLRGGVFNEQFF. CDR3 in DNA: TGTGCCAGCGGGCTCAGGGGGGGGGTCTTCAATGAGCAGTTCTTC.